This entry concerns a single T cell receptor (beta chain). The antigen remains undetermined. Only in-frame clones appear in the TCRdb table, and some are missing; sequencing was by immunoSEQ multiplex PCR. The sample lists over 150,000 clones, roughly nine tenths seen once, with more than 5.5% in the top ten. The data are from a study of T cell responses to AZD1222 COVID-19 vaccine. Notes on the study in general: Distributed over spike, vaccine-associated CD4 TCRs predominated at 160-218 and 743-854. Females outnumbered males among donors, who were mostly white British; clonal diversity was possibly underestimated.

The clonotype was recovered from an adult in good health. Here the sequenced sample was peripheral blood, taken on day 0 of MenACWY control vaccination.

CDR3 DNA sequence: TGTGCCAGCAGCGCCCCCCGAGGGAGACCTAATGAAAAACTGTTTTTT. Protein sequence: CASSAPRGRPNEKLFF. This sequence joins TRBV11-2 and TRBJ1-4; D ambiguous. The CDR3 is 16 amino acids. CDR1 SGHAT and CDR2 FQNNGV come from the germline V gene. Between the trimmed V and J ends, which lost 5 bases and 3 bases, there was a span of 16 bases.